The text below deals with one TCR beta chain. These data are taken from a study of technical replicates of blood from several donors. Profiled with immunoSEQ multiplex PCR; TCRdb holds only in-frame clones, not every one. The table lists about 70,000 clones, around nine tenths of them singletons. The germline gives CDR1 MDHEN, CDR2 SYDVKM. Trimming removed 7 bases from V and 4 bases from J; junction bases left unmatched: 9. This CDR3 region has 15 residues. The sequenced sample was T cells isolated from PBMCs. This clonotype was sampled from a human donor in good health. This chain joins TRBV28 and TRBJ2-7, with TRBD1 identical over 11 bases. The CDR3 region is CASMRAGTGGYEQYF. DNA for the CDR3: TGTGCCAGCATGCGCGCCGGGACAGGGGGGTACGAGCAGTACTTC.